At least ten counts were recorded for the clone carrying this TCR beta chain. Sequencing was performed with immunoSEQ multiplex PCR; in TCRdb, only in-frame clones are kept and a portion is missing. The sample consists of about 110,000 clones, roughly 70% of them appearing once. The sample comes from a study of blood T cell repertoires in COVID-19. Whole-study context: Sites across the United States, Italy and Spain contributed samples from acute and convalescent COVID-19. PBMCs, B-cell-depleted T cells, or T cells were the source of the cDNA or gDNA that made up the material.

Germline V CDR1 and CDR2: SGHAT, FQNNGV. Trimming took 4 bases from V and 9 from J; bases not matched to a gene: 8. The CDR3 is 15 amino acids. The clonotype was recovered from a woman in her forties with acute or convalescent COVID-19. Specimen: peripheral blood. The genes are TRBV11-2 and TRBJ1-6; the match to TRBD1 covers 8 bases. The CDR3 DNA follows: TGTGCCAGCAGCTACAACAGGGGGTCGAGTTCACCCCTCCACTTT. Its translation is CASSYNRGSSSPLHF.